This T cell receptor beta chain was retrieved from a study of CD4+ T cells in melanoma. General study points: Neoantigen-specific CD4+ T cells in melanoma reportedly had diverse differentiation states. A reported correlation linked neoantigen-specific CD4+ T cells to CD8+, macrophage and B cell function.

Regarding this clone: Its antigen remains unidentified.

Sequenced by immunoSEQ multiplex PCR; TCRdb stores in-frame clones only, minus some. The sample holds about 50,000 clones, about 91% seen once. This clonotype originated in a human donor with melanoma. The specimen was peripheral blood.

CDR3 residues: CASSSSPSGSYQETQYF. CDR3 nucleotides: TGCGCCAGCAGCTCGTCTCCTAGCGGGTCGTACCAAGAGACCCAGTACTTC. V usage is TRBV5-1 and J usage is TRBJ2-5; 8 bases align to TRBD2. Trimming cost V 3 bases and J 0 bases; bases outside gene matches: 10. The CDR3 runs 17 residues. The V gene's germline CDR1 is SGHRS and CDR2 YFSETQ.